Each of the 16 T cell receptor beta chains below was sequenced from the same sample in a study of blood T cell repertoires in COVID-19. The data were produced by immunoSEQ multiplex PCR, yet TCRdb's version contains in-frame clones alone and is incomplete. The sample has about 69,000 clones, more than 80% seen once. Sequencing input: peripheral blood. The receptor source for this set is a man aged 50-59 years with COVID-19, enrolled during active disease.

The chain couples TRBV13 to TRBJ2-1, with 11 bases fitting TRBD2. Germline loops: CDR1 PRHDT, CDR2 FYEKMQ (reference sequence). CDR3 size: 16 residues. The junction had 14 bases not matched to a gene; V was cut back by 5 bases and J by 11 bases. CDR3 nucleotides: TGTGCCAGCAGCCCCACTAGCGGGGGTCCCTCAGGCCAGCAGTTCTTC. Translating it yields CASSPTSGGPSGQQFF.

V usage is TRBV11-2 and J usage is TRBJ2-1; 16 nucleotides agree with TRBD2. J lost 1 base, V lost 5 bases, and 8 bases had no gene match. This CDR3 has 19 amino acids. Germline V gene lookup returns CDR1 SGHAT and CDR2 FQNNGV. The CDR3 spells CASSTRGLAGGRSYNEQFF. The CDR3 nucleotides read TGTGCCAGCAGCACTCGGGGACTAGCGGGGGGGCGTTCCTACAATGAGCAGTTCTTC.

This clone was seen a single time. The chain joins TRBV7-2 to TRBJ1-3, with D tentatively TRBD1 (6 bases). Looked up from germline, CDR1 is SGHTA and CDR2 is FQGNSA. The CDR3 extends over 16 amino acids. V was pared by 5 bases and J by 0 bases, with 14 bases between. CDR3 bases: TGTGCCAGCAGCCCAATGGACAGTAGCTCTGGAAACACCATATATTTT. It specifies CASSPMDSSSGNTIYF.

This clone was seen only a few times. The chain has TRBV6-5 and TRBJ1-1, with D unresolved. Germline loops: CDR1 MNHEY, CDR2 SVGAGI. Trimming pared 6 bases from V and 4 bases from J, leaving 18 bases between. The CDR3 runs to 15 residues. CDR3 loop: CASSPPSTGSTEAFF. The CDR3 DNA sequence: TGTGCCAGCAGCCCCCCTTCAACGGGTTCCACTGAAGCTTTCTTT.

This chain's CDR3 is CASSALGQYSNQPQHF. In nucleotides, the CDR3 is TGTGCCAGCAGTGCTCTCGGACAGTATAGCAATCAGCCCCAGCATTTT. The rearrangement links TRBV6-1 to TRBJ1-5; tentatively, D is TRBD1 (6 bases). Germline V lookup: CDR1 MNHNS, CDR2 SASEGT. This CDR3 spans 16 amino acids. V was clipped by 4 bases and J by 0 bases, with 13 bases between them.

The chain has TRBV4-1 and TRBJ1-2; the match to TRBD1 covers 10 bases. Germline V CDR1 and CDR2: MGHRA, YSYEKL. The V segment lost 0 bases and the J segment 5 bases; nucleotides outside the gene matches: 6. This CDR3 spans 16 amino acids. CDR3 amino acids: CASSQETGTGVYGYTF. The CDR3 nucleotides are TGCGCCAGCAGCCAAGAAACCGGGACAGGGGTTTATGGCTACACCTTC.

The J gene is TRBJ2-1, the V gene TRBV4-1; TRBD1 might be the D (5 bases). Germline loops: CDR1 MGHRA, CDR2 YSYEKL. V lost 4 bases to trimming and J lost 4 bases, with 8 bases between them. The CDR3 contains 13 residues. This chain's CDR3 is CASSPQVYNEQFF. CDR3 DNA: TGCGCCAGCAGCCCACAGGTTTACAATGAGCAGTTCTTC.

This chain uses TRBV4-2 with TRBJ1-6, with D unclear. Per the germline V gene, CDR1 is LGHNA and CDR2 is YNFKEQ. The CDR3 spans 16 residues. V lost 0 bases, J lost 4 bases, and 10 bases lay in between. CDR3 coding DNA: TGTGCCAGCAGCCAAGATGTTCAGGTTTATAATTCACCCCTCCACTTT. Amino acid sequence: CASSQDVQVYNSPLHF.

The rearrangement uses TRBV6-6 and TRBJ1-1; a possible D gene is TRBD1 (5 bases). This CDR3 contains 14 residues. Germline CDR1 is MNHNY and CDR2 is SVGAGI (reference sequence). V lost 0 bases and J lost 3, with 8 bases in between. The CDR3: CASSYSGGDTEAFF. CDR3 DNA: TGTGCCAGCAGTTACTCGGGGGGAGACACTGAAGCTTTCTTT.

The chain has TRBV29-1 and TRBJ2-7; TRBD1 agrees at 7 bases. The CDR3 extends over 13 amino acids. Losses at the gene ends were 5 bases for V and 3 bases for J; bases not matched to a gene: 7. CDR1 and CDR2 from the germline V gene are SQVTM and ANQGSEA. CDR3 protein: CSVPGQRSYEQYF. Written as DNA, the CDR3 is TGCAGCGTTCCGGGACAGAGGAGCTACGAGCAGTACTTC.

The chain combines TRBV9 with TRBJ2-2, with no clear D. Germline CDR1 and CDR2: SGDLS and YYNGEE. V was clipped by 1 base and J by 8 bases, with 3 bases between them. The CDR3 spans 11 residues. CDR3 sequence (DNA): TGTGCCAGCAGCGTACCAGGGGAGCTGTTTTTT. Amino acids: CASSVPGELFF.

V usage is TRBV5-4 and J usage is TRBJ2-2; TRBD2 agrees at 9 bases. Germline V gene data show CDR1 as SGHNT and CDR2 as YYREEE (reference sequence). Losses at the gene ends were 1 base for V and 6 bases for J; bases not matched to a gene: 4. The CDR3 has 15 amino acids. The CDR3 is CASSLRASGAGELFF. In DNA, the CDR3 is TGTGCCAGCAGCTTGAGGGCTAGCGGGGCCGGGGAGCTGTTTTTT. The variable domain in full, completed from reference TRBV5-4 and TRBJ2-2, reads ETGVTQSPTHLIKTRGQQVTLRCSSQSGHNTVSWYQQALGQGPQFIFQYYREEENGRGNFPPRFSGLQFPNYSSELNVNALELDDSALYLCASSLRASGAGELFFGEGSRLTVL.

The rearrangement links TRBV5-6 to TRBJ1-6; 7 positions match TRBD1. The V and J ends lost 1 base and 5 bases, in that order; junction bases with no gene match: 3. The CDR3 length is 15 residues. Germline V lookup: CDR1 SGHDT, CDR2 YYEEEE. CDR3 loop: CASSLNQGDNSPLHF. The CDR3 bases are TGTGCCAGCAGCTTGAACCAGGGGGATAATTCACCCCTCCACTTT.

The J gene is TRBJ1-2, the V gene TRBV6-2 or TRBV6-3, with TRBD1 matching over 7 bases. The CDR3 runs 15 residues. Germline values: CDR1 MNHEY, CDR2 SVGEGT. J was trimmed by 4 bases and V by 5 bases; bases with no gene match: 10. The CDR3: CASSKPGQSVYGYTF. The CDR3 coding sequence is TGTGCCAGCAGTAAGCCGGGACAGTCGGTCTATGGCTACACCTTC.

The rearrangement joins TRBV7-8 to TRBJ1-5, with D possibly being TRBD1 (5 bases). The CDR3 is made up of 16 amino acids. In germline, CDR1 is SGHVS, CDR2 FQNEAQ. V was cut by 0 bases and J by 0 bases, with 9 bases left in between. The DNA for the CDR3 is TGTGCCAGCAGCTTAGCAAAGACAGTTAGCAATCAGCCCCAGCATTTT. Amino acids: CASSLAKTVSNQPQHF.

Points on this clone: Within the sample, other DNA sequences also encode this same CDR3. The chain employs TRBV11-2 and TRBJ2-7; 7 nucleotides agree with TRBD1. Unmatched junction bases numbered 3, after V lost 5 bases and J lost 2 bases. The CDR3 is 13 amino acids. Germline V CDR1 and CDR2: SGHAT, FQNNGV. The CDR3 nucleotides read TGTGCCAGCAGCCCGACAGGGACCTACGAGCAGTACTTC. As protein: CASSPTGTYEQYF.